Below, 5 T cell receptor beta chains from the same sample are listed, as sequenced in a study of beta chain features in type 1 diabetes. General observations from the study: For Type 1 diabetes patients, all four CD4+ subsets carried TCRB CDR3s that were moderately but significantly shorter.

For these receptors, no antigen is known. Sequenced material consisted of expressed TCRB transcripts (all of the isolated RNA was reverse transcribed). TCRdb keeps only in-frame clones here, not all; method: immunoSEQ multiplex PCR. In the table there are roughly 100,000 clones, roughly 28% of which are singletons. The sample was central memory CD4+ T cells from blood. The receptors derive from a woman aged 18-29 years with type 1 diabetes.

The gene calls are TRBV27 and TRBJ2-1, with a possible D match to TRBD2 (7 bases). V was pared by 6 bases and J by 6 bases, with 24 bases between. Germline V gives CDR1 MNHEY, CDR2 SMNVEV (reference sequence). This CDR3 contains 17 residues. The CDR3 bases are TGTGCCAGCAGGTCCCCCTGGGCGGGGGCTTCTTTCAATGAGCAGTTCTTC. Its translation is CASRSPWAGASFNEQFF.

This chain's CDR3 is CASSPDRANEAFF. The CDR3 DNA is TGCGCCAGCAGCCCGGACAGGGCGAATGAAGCTTTCTTT. The rearrangement joins TRBV5-1 to TRBJ1-1, with 8 nucleotides matching TRBD1. The CDR3 is 13 residues long. The V gene end was trimmed by 4 bases and the J gene end by 7 bases; junction bases not matched to a gene: 6. The V gene's germline CDR1 is SGHRS and CDR2 YFSETQ.

This chain joins TRBV7-2 and TRBJ2-5, with TRBD2 matching over 9 bases. V lost 0 bases and J lost 4; bases outside the gene matches: 12. The CDR3 length is 18 residues. Germline V lookup: CDR1 SGHTA, CDR2 FQGNSA. In DNA, the CDR3 is TGTGCCAGCAGCTTAGCGGGGGGGGCTAGCGGGATGGGAGAGACCCAGTACTTC. It specifies CASSLAGGASGMGETQYF.

The chain combines TRBV28 with TRBJ2-3; TRBD1 is a possible D gene (6 bases). This CDR3 spans 15 amino acids. CDR1 MDHEN and CDR2 SYDVKM come from the germline V gene. The V end was cut by 6 bases, the J end by 5 bases, with 18 bases between. The CDR3 bases are TGTGCCAGCAGCAGGGGTGGCACATGGGTAGATACGCAGTATTTT. It is translated as CASSRGGTWVDTQYF.

This chain links TRBV28 with TRBJ2-7; TRBD1 agrees at 8 bases. Trimming removed 3 bases from V and 5 bases from J; junction bases left unmatched: 9. The CDR3 runs to 15 residues. Germline lookup yields CDR1 MDHEN and CDR2 SYDVKM. The CDR3 is CASSFRDRQSHEQYF. In DNA, the CDR3 is TGTGCCAGCAGTTTTAGGGACAGGCAAAGCCACGAGCAGTACTTC.